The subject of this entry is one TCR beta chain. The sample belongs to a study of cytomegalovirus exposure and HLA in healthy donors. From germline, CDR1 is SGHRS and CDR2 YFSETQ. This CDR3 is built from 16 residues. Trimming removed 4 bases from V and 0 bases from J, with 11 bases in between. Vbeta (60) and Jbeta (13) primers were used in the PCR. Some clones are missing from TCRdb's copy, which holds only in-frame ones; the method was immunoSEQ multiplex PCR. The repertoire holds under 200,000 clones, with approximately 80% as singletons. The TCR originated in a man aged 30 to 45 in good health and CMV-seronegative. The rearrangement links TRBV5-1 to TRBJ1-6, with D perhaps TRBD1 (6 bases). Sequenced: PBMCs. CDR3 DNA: TGCGCCAGCAGCGCAGGGGACTACTCCTATAATTCACCCCTCCACTTT. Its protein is CASSAGDYSYNSPLHF. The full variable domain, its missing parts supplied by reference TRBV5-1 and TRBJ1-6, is KAGVTQTPRYLIKTRGQQVTLSCSPISGHRSVSWYQQTPGQGLQFLFEYFSETQRNKGNFPGRFSGRQFSNSRSEMNVSTLELGDSALYLCASSAGDYSYNSPLHFGNGTRLTVT.